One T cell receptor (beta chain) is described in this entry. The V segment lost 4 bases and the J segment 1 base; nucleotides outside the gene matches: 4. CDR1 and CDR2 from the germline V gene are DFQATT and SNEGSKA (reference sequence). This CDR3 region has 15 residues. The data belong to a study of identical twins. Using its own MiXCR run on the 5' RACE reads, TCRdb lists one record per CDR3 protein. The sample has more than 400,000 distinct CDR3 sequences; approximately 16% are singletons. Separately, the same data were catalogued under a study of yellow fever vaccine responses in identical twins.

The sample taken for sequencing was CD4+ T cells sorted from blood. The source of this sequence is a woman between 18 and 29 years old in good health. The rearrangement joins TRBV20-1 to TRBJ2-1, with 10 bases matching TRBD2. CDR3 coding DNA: TGCAGTGCTACTAGCGGGAGTTTATCCTACAATGAGCAGTTCTTC. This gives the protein CSATSGSLSYNEQFF.